This T cell receptor (beta chain) emerged from a study of cytomegalovirus exposure and HLA in healthy donors. Overall study: As an earlier analysis found, roughly 180 million T cells yielded about 120 million unique TCR beta sequences.

Study outcomes and limitations: Most TCR sequences showed up rarely, but some public TCRs showed up in many donors. Analyzed later, most CMV-associated TCR beta chains appeared HLA-restricted.

Both 60 Vbeta primers and 13 Jbeta primers went into the PCR. Profiling relied on immunoSEQ multiplex PCR, and the TCRdb table lists in-frame clones only, not all of them. This sample contains 93,000 or so clones. Each of the donors was a healthy bone marrow donor. Comments on this clone: Its antigen is unknown.

The sequencing input was PBMCs. The receptor was derived from a man in his forties in good health and CMV-seronegative.

CDR3 coding DNA: TGTGCCAGCTCACCACTGGACACCAACACTGAAGCTTTCTTT. Translated, it gives CASSPLDTNTEAFF. This chain uses TRBV18 with TRBJ1-1, with D possibly matching TRBD1 (5 bases). The CDR3 runs 14 residues. Germline loops: CDR1 KGHSH, CDR2 LQKENI. The V end lost 1 base, the J end lost 2 bases, and 8 bases lay between the germline ends.